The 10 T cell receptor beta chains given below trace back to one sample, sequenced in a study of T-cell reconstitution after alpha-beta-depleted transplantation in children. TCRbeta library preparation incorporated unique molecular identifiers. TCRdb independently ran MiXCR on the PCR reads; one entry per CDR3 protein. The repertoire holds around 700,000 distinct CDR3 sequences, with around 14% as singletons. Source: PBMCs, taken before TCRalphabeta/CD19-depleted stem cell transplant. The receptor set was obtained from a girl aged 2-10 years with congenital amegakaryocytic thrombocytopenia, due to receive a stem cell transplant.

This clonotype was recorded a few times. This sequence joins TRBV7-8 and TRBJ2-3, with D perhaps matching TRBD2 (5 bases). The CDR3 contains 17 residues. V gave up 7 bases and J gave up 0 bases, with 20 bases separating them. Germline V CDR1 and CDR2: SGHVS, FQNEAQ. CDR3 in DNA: TGTGCCAGCACCATTAACTGGATAGCGACTAGCACAGATACGCAGTATTTT. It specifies CASTINWIATSTDTQYF.

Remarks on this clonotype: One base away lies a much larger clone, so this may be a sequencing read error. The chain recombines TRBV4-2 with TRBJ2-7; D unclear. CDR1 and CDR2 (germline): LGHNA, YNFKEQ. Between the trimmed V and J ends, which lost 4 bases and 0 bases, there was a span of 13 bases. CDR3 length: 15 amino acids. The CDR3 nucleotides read TGTGCCAGCAGCCGAGTTCTCGCCAGCTCCTACGAGCAGTACTTC. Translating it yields CASSRVLASSYEQYF.

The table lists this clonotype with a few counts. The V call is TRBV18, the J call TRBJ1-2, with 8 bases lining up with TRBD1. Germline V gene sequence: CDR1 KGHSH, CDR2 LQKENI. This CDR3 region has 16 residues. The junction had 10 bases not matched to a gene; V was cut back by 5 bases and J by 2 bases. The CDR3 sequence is CASSATVGQVNYGYTF. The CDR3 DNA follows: TGTGCCAGCTCAGCCACGGTGGGACAGGTCAACTATGGCTACACCTTC.

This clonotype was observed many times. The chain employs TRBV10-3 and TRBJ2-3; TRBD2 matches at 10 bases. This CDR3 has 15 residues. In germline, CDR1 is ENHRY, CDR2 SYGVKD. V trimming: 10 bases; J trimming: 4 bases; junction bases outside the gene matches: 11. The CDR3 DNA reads TGTGCCACCGAGAGGACTAGCGGACCCCCAGATACGCAGTATTTT. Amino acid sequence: CATERTSGPPDTQYF.

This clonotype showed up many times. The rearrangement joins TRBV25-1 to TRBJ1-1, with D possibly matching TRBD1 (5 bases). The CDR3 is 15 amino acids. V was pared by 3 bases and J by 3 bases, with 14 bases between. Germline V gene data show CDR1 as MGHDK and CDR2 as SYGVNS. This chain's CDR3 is CASSDPWDGHTEAFF. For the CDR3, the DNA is TGTGCCAGCAGTGACCCCTGGGACGGACACACTGAAGCTTTCTTT.

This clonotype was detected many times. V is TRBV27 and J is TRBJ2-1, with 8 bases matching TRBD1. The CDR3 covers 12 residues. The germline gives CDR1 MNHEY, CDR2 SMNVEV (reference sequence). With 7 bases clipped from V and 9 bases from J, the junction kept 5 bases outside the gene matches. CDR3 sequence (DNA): TGTGCCAGCATGCCAGGGGGCGGTGAGCAGTTCTTC. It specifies CASMPGGGEQFF.

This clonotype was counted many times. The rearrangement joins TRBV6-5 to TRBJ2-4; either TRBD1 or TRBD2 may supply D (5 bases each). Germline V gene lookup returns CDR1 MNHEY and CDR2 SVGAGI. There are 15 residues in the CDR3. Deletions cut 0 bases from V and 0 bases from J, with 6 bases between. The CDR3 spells CASSYSGVAKNIQYF. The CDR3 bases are TGTGCCAGCAGTTACTCGGGGGTAGCCAAAAACATTCAGTACTTC.

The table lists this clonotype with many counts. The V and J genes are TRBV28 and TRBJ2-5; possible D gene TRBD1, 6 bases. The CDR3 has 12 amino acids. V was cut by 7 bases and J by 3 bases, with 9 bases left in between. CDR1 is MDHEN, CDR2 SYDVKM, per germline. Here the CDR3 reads CASTSGEETQYF. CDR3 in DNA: TGTGCCAGCACCTCAGGGGAAGAGACCCAGTACTTC.

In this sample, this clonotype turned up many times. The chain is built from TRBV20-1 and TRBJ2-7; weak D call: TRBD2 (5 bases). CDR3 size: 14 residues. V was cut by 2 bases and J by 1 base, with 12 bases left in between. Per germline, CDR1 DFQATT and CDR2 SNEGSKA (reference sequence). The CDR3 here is CSARPPSSSYEQYF. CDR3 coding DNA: TGCAGTGCTAGACCGCCTAGCAGTTCCTACGAGCAGTACTTC.

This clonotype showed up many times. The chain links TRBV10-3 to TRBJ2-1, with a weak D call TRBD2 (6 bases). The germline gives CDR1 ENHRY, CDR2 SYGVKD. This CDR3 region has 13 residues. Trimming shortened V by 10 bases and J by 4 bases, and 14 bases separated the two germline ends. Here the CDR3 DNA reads TGTGCCACCTCCCCAAGCGGGTACAATGAGCAGTTCTTC. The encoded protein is CATSPSGYNEQFF.